The source of this TCR beta chain is a study of CD8 T cells in Susac syndrome. This CDR3 region has 13 residues. The V and J ends lost 3 bases and 8 bases, in that order; junction bases with no gene match: 1. Germline CDR1 and CDR2: SNHLY and FYNNEI. This clonotype has a handful of counts. The RNA, roughly 0.45 to 1 ug, was put through reverse transcription using random hexamers. TCRdb reanalysed the immunoSEQ multiplex PCR reads using MiXCR and keeps one entry per CDR3 protein. The sample includes hundreds of thousands of distinct CDR3 sequences, roughly 85% of them seen just once. The source is a human donor with multiple sclerosis. The genes are TRBV2 and TRBJ2-1; 10 nucleotides align to TRBD1. Sequenced: CD8+ T cells from PBMCs. This chain's CDR3 is CASSDGTGDEQFF. As DNA, the CDR3 is TGTGCCAGCAGTGATGGGACAGGGGATGAGCAGTTCTTC.